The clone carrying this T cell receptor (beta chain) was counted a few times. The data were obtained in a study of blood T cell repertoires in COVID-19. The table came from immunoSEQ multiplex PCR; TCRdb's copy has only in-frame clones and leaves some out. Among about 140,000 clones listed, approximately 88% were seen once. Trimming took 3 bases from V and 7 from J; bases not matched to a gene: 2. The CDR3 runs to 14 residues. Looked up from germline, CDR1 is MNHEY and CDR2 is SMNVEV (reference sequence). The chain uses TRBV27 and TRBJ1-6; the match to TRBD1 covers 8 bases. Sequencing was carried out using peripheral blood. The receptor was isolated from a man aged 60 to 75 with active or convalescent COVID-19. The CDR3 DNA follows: TGTGCCAGCAGTTTCGGGACAGGCAATTCACCCCTCCACTTT. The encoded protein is CASSFGTGNSPLHF.